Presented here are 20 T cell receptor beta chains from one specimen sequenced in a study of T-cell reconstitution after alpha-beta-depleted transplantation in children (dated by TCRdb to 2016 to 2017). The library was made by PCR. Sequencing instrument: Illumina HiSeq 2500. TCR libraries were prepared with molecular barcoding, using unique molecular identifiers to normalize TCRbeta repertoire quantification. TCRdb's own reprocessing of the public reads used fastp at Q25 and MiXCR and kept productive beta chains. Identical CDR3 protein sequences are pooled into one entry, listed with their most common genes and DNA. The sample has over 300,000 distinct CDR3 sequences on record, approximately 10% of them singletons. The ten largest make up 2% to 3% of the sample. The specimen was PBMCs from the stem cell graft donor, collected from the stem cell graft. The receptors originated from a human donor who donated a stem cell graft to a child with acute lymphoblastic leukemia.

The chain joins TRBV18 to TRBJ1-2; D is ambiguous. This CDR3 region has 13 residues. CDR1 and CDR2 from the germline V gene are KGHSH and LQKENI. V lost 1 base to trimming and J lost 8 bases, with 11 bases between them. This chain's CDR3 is CASSPLVSEGYTF. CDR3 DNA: TGTGCCAGCTCACCACTCGTATCGGAGGGCTACACCTTC.

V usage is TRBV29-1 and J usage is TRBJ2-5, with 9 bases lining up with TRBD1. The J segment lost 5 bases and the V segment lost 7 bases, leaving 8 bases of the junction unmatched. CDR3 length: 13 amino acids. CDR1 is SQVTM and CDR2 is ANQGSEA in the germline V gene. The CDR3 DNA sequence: TGCAGCGGAGGAACCGGGACAGGGGAGACCCAGTACTTC. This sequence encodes CSGGTGTGETQYF.

The DNA for the CDR3 is TGTGCCAGCAGAAGTGCGACAGGGCCGGGCTACGAGCAGTACTTC. The encoded protein is CASRSATGPGYEQYF. The chain uses TRBV28 and TRBJ2-7; TRBD1 matches at 7 bases. Trimming removed 6 bases from V and 3 bases from J; junction bases left unmatched: 11. The CDR3 loop spans 15 amino acids. Germline V gene lookup returns CDR1 MDHEN and CDR2 SYDVKM.

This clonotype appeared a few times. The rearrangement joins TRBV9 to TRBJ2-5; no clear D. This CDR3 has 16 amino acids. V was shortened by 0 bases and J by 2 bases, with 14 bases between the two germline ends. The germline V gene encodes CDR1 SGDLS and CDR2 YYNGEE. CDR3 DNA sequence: TGTGCCAGCAGCGTAGAGGCCGATCGCGGACAAGAGACCCAGTACTTC. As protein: CASSVEADRGQETQYF.

The DNA of the CDR3 is TGTGCCAGCAGGTCCTCGTGGGGGTACGCCGGGGAGCTGTTTTTT. It encodes CASRSSWGYAGELFF. The V call is TRBV6-5, the J call TRBJ2-2; the D gene could be TRBD1 or TRBD2 (5 bases each). Per germline, CDR1 MNHEY and CDR2 SVGAGI. The CDR3 runs 15 residues. V was trimmed by 6 bases and J by 6 bases, leaving 17 bases between them.

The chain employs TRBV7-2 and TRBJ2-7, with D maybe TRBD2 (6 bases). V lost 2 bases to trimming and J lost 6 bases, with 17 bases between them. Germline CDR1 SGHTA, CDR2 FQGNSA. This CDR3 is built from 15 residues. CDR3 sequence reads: CASSLFSRDLAEQYF. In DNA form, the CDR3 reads TGTGCCAGCAGCTTATTCTCGCGGGATCTAGCCGAGCAGTACTTC.

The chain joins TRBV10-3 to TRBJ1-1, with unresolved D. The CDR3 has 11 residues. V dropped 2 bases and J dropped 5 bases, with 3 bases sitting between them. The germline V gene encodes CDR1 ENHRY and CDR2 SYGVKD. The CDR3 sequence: CAISEGTEAFF. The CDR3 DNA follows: TGTGCCATCAGTGAGGGGACTGAAGCTTTCTTT.

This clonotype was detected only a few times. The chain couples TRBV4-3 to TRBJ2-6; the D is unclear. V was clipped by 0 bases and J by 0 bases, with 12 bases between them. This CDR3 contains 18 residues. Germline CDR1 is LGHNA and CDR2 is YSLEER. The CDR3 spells CASSQDEQAVSGANVLTF. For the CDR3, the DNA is TGCGCCAGCAGCCAAGATGAGCAGGCAGTCTCTGGGGCCAACGTCCTGACTTTC.

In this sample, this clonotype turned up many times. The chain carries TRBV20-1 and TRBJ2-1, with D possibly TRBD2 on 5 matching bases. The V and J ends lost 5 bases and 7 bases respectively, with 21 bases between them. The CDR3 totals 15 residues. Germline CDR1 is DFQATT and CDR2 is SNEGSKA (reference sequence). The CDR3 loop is CSAVDPIRGRNEQFF. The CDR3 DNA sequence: TGCAGTGCTGTGGACCCGATACGGGGTCGGAATGAGCAGTTCTTC.

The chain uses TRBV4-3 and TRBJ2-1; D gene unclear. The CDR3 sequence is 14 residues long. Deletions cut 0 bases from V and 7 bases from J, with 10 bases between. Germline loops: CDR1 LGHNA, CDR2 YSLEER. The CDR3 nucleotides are TGCGCCAGCAGCCAAGATGTGGGAAGAAATGAGCAGTTCTTC. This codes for CASSQDVGRNEQFF.

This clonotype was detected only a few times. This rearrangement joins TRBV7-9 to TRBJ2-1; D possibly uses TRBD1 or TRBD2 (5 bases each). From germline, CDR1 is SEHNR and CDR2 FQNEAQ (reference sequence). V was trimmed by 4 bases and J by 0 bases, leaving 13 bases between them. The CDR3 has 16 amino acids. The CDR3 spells CASSSYGDPSYNEQFF. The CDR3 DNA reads TGTGCCAGCAGCTCTTACGGGGACCCCTCCTACAATGAGCAGTTCTTC. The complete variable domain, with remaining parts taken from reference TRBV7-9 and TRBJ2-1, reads DTGVSQNPRHKITKRGQNVTFRCDPISEHNRLYWYRQTLGQGPEFLTYFQNEAQLEKSRLLSDRFSAERPKGSFSTLEIQRTEQGDSAMYLCASSSYGDPSYNEQFFGPGTRLTVL.

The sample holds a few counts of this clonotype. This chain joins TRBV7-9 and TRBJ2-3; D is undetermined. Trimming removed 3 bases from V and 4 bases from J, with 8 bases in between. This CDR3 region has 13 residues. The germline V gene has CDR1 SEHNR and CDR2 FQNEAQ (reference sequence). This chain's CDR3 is CASSFSLADTQYF. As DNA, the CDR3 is TGTGCCAGCAGCTTCTCGCTTGCAGATACGCAGTATTTT. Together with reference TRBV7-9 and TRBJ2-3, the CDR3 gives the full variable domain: DTGVSQNPRHKITKRGQNVTFRCDPISEHNRLYWYRQTLGQGPEFLTYFQNEAQLEKSRLLSDRFSAERPKGSFSTLEIQRTEQGDSAMYLCASSFSLADTQYFGPGTRLTVL.

CDR3 sequence reads: CSAPSTESYEQYF. As DNA, the CDR3 is TGCAGTGCTCCCTCGACAGAGTCCTACGAGCAGTACTTC. The V and J genes are TRBV20-1 and TRBJ2-7, with D maybe TRBD1 (5 bases). CDR3 size: 13 residues. The V end lost 5 bases, the J end lost 1 base, and 12 bases lay between the germline ends. Germline lookup yields CDR1 DFQATT and CDR2 SNEGSKA (reference sequence).

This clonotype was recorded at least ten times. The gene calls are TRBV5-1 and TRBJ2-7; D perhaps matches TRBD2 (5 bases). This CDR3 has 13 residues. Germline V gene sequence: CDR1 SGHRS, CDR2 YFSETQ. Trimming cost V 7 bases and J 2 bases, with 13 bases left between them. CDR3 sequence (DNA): TGCGCCAGCGCCCGAAGCGGAACCTACGAGCAGTACTTC. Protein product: CASARSGTYEQYF. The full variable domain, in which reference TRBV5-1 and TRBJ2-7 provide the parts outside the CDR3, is KAGVTQTPRYLIKTRGQQVTLSCSPISGHRSVSWYQQTPGQGLQFLFEYFSETQRNKGNFPGRFSGRQFSNSRSEMNVSTLELGDSALYLCASARSGTYEQYFGPGTRLTVT.

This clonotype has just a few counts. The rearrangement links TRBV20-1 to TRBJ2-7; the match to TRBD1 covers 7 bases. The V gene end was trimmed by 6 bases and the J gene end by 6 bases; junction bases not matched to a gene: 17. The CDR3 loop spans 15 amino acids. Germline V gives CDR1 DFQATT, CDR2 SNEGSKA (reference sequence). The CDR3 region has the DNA TGCAGTGCCAAGGGCCGGGACAGACCCCCGGGCGAGCAGTACTTC. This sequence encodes CSAKGRDRPPGEQYF.

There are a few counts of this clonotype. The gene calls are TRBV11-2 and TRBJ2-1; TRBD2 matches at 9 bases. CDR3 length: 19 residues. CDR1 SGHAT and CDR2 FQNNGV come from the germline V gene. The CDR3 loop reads CAESRGRLAGGSSYNEQFF. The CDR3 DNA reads TGTGCAGAATCACGAGGCAGGCTGGCGGGAGGGAGCTCCTACAATGAGCAGTTCTTC. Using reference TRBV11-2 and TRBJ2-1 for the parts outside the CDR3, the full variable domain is EAGVAQSPRYKIIEKRQSVAFWCNPISGHATLYWYQQILGQGPKLLIQFQNNGVVDDSQLPKDRFSAERLKGVDSTLKIQPAKLEDSAVYLCAESRGRLAGGSSYNEQFFGPGTRLTVL.

The CDR3 DNA follows: TGTGCCTGGATCAAAGGCAGGTTCCAAGAGACCCAGTACTTC. It translates to CAWIKGRFQETQYF. The V gene is TRBV30, the J gene TRBJ2-5; D is unclear. Trimming took 4 bases from V and 1 from J, leaving 13 bases between them. The CDR3 length is 14 residues. From germline, CDR1 is GTSNPN and CDR2 SVGIG (reference sequence).

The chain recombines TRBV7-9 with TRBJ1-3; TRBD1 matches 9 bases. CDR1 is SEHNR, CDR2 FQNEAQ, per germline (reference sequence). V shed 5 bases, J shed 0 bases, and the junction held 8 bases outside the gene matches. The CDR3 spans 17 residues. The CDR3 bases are TGTGCCAGCAGCACCCGGACAGGGGAAAGCTCTGGAAACACCATATATTTT. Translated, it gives CASSTRTGESSGNTIYF.

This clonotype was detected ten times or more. In DNA, the CDR3 is TGCGCCAGCAGCTTGACGGCAGGAGGAGCCGGGGAGCTGTTTTTT. This translates into CASSLTAGGAGELFF. The V gene is TRBV5-1, the J gene TRBJ2-2; perhaps TRBD2 as D (5 bases). Trimming took off 1 base at V and 6 bases at J, with 13 bases between the two ends. Germline V lookup: CDR1 SGHRS, CDR2 YFSETQ. This CDR3 comprises 15 residues.

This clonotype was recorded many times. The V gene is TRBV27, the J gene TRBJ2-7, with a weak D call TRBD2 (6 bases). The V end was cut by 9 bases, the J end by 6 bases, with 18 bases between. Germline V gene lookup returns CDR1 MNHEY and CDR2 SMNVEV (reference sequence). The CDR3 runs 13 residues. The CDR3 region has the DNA TGTGCCAGTAGTAGCGGCCTATGGGGCGAGCAGTACTTC. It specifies CASSSGLWGEQYF.